A selection of T cell receptor beta chains follows, all from one sample in a study of cytomegalovirus exposure and HLA in healthy donors. The table came from immunoSEQ multiplex PCR; TCRdb's copy has only in-frame clones and leaves some out. This table holds about 160,000 clones, nearly 80% found once. Sample: PBMCs. The receptors derive from a man younger than 35 in good health and CMV-seropositive. Both conserved end residues are part of each CDR3. Fields, in order: D gene, J gene, V gene, clone size, CDR3 DNA, CDR3 protein. D genes are given only for firm matches. Size is stated for part of the rows, as once, few or many counts, or as a class when the clone is expanded.

D gene: .; J gene: TRBJ2-7; V gene: TRBV9; clone size: .; CDR3 DNA: TGTGCCAGCAGCGTAGTGGGAGGCAGCGAGCAGTACTTC; CDR3 protein: CASSVVGGSEQYF
D gene: .; J gene: TRBJ1-2; V gene: TRBV5-8; clone size: .; CDR3 DNA: TGTGCCAGCAGCTTGAGGCTCTCGGGGGGCTACACCTTC; CDR3 protein: CASSLRLSGGYTF
D gene: .; J gene: TRBJ2-1; V gene: TRBV2; clone size: .; CDR3 DNA: TGTGCCAGCAGTGAGCGGGTCTCCTTAGACAATGAGCAGTTCTTC; CDR3 protein: CASSERVSLDNEQFF
D gene: .; J gene: TRBJ1-1; V gene: TRBV6-5; clone size: .; CDR3 DNA: TGTGCCAGCAGCCTACAGAGGAGGGACACTGAAGCTTTCTTT; CDR3 protein: CASSLQRRDTEAFF
D gene: TRBD1; J gene: TRBJ1-5; V gene: TRBV18; clone size: .; CDR3 DNA: TGTGCCAGCTCACCAATGACAGGGGGCAATCAGCCCCAGCATTTT; CDR3 protein: CASSPMTGGNQPQHF
D gene: .; J gene: TRBJ1-1; V gene: TRBV9; clone size: .; CDR3 DNA: TGCGCCAGCAGCGTCTCGACAGTGAACACTGAAGCTTTCTTT; CDR3 protein: CASSVSTVNTEAFF
D gene: .; J gene: TRBJ2-7; V gene: TRBV11-3; clone size: once; CDR3 DNA: TGTGCCAGCAGCTTAGGGAGCTCCTACGAGCAGTACTTC; CDR3 protein: CASSLGSSYEQYF
D gene: TRBD1; J gene: TRBJ2-7; V gene: TRBV7-6; clone size: .; CDR3 DNA: TGTGCCAGCAGCTCGAACAGGGGTAGCTACGAGCAGTACTTC; CDR3 protein: CASSSNRGSYEQYF
D gene: .; J gene: TRBJ2-7; V gene: TRBV28; clone size: .; CDR3 DNA: TGTGCCAGCAGTCTGATAACCGGGTTCCTTAGGTCCTACGAGCAGTACTTC; CDR3 protein: CASSLITGFLRSYEQYF
D gene: TRBD2; J gene: TRBJ2-5; V gene: TRBV4-3; clone size: few; CDR3 DNA: TGCGCCAGCAGCCAGGGACCGGGGGGGACCCAGTACTTC; CDR3 protein: CASSQGPGGTQYF
D gene: TRBD2; J gene: TRBJ2-1; V gene: TRBV15; clone size: .; CDR3 DNA: TGTGCCACCAGCAGAGATTTCACTAGCGGGATAACTGAGCAGTTCTTC; CDR3 protein: CATSRDFTSGITEQFF
D gene: .; J gene: TRBJ2-7; V gene: TRBV6-1; clone size: .; CDR3 DNA: TGTGCCAGCAGGGACATCTCCTACGAGCAGTACTTC; CDR3 protein: CASRDISYEQYF
D gene: .; J gene: TRBJ2-1; V gene: TRBV7-9; clone size: .; CDR3 DNA: TGTGCCAGCAGCTGGGGGGTGGATGAGCAGTTCTTC; CDR3 protein: CASSWGVDEQFF
D gene: .; J gene: TRBJ1-6; V gene: TRBV7-9; clone size: .; CDR3 DNA: TGTGCCATAGAGGATTCACCCCTCCACTTT; CDR3 protein: CAIEDSPLHF
D gene: .; J gene: TRBJ1-1; V gene: TRBV11-2; clone size: .; CDR3 DNA: TGTGCCAGCAGCCTTCCCGGGGGAGGGACTGAAGCTTTCTTT; CDR3 protein: CASSLPGGGTEAFF
D gene: TRBD1; J gene: TRBJ1-1; V gene: TRBV27; clone size: .; CDR3 DNA: TGTGCCAGCAGTGCCCGGACAGGGCGGACTGAAGCTTTCTTT; CDR3 protein: CASSARTGRTEAFF
D gene: TRBD1; J gene: TRBJ2-3; V gene: TRBV5-1; clone size: .; CDR3 DNA: TGCGCCAGCAGCTTGGCCCACAGGGGGGGCACAGATACGCAGTATTTT; CDR3 protein: CASSLAHRGGTDTQYF
D gene: TRBD2; J gene: TRBJ2-7; V gene: TRBV19; clone size: .; CDR3 DNA: TGTGCCAGTAGTATTGCGGGAGGGCCGGGGGAGCAGTACTTC; CDR3 protein: CASSIAGGPGEQYF
D gene: .; J gene: TRBJ2-7; V gene: TRBV5-5; clone size: .; CDR3 DNA: TGTGCCAGCTCAGGAGGGGACTCCTACGAGCAGTACTTC; CDR3 protein: CASSGGDSYEQYF
D gene: TRBD1; J gene: TRBJ2-5; V gene: TRBV9; clone size: .; CDR3 DNA: TGTGCCAGCAGCGCCCACAGGGGGGAGACCCAGTACTTC; CDR3 protein: CASSAHRGETQYF
D gene: .; J gene: TRBJ2-1; V gene: TRBV5-1; clone size: .; CDR3 DNA: TGCGCCAGCAGCCCTGGCGGGGACAATGAGCAGTTCTTC; CDR3 protein: CASSPGGDNEQFF
D gene: .; J gene: TRBJ2-1; V gene: TRBV14; clone size: .; CDR3 DNA: TGTGCCAGCAGCCAGTTACTAAGCTCCTACAATGAGCAGTTCTTC; CDR3 protein: CASSQLLSSYNEQFF
D gene: TRBD1; J gene: TRBJ1-1; V gene: TRBV27; clone size: .; CDR3 DNA: TGTGCCAGCAGGCGCGACAGGGGTCACGCGAACACTGAAGCTTTCTTT; CDR3 protein: CASRRDRGHANTEAFF
D gene: TRBD2; J gene: TRBJ2-7; V gene: TRBV11-2; clone size: .; CDR3 DNA: TGTGCCAGCAGCTTAGGGACTAGCGGGAGCCGCGAGCAGTACTTC; CDR3 protein: CASSLGTSGSREQYF
D gene: TRBD2; J gene: TRBJ2-5; V gene: TRBV28; clone size: once; CDR3 DNA: TGTGCCAGCAGTTTACAACTAGCGAGCGAGACCCAGTACTTC; CDR3 protein: CASSLQLASETQYF
D gene: .; J gene: TRBJ2-5; V gene: TRBV5-1; clone size: .; CDR3 DNA: TGCGCCAGCAGCTTGGGGGGGGTGCAAGAGACCCAGTACTTC; CDR3 protein: CASSLGGVQETQYF
D gene: TRBD2; J gene: TRBJ2-7; V gene: TRBV27; clone size: .; CDR3 DNA: TGTGCCAGCAGTTTATCGACTAGCGGGTACCACGAGCAGTACTTC; CDR3 protein: CASSLSTSGYHEQYF
D gene: TRBD1; J gene: TRBJ1-1; V gene: TRBV30; clone size: .; CDR3 DNA: TGTGCCTGGGAGACAGGGATGAACACTGAAGCTTTCTTT; CDR3 protein: CAWETGMNTEAFF
D gene: TRBD2; J gene: TRBJ2-5; V gene: TRBV7-2; clone size: .; CDR3 DNA: TGTGCCAGCAGCTTAGTGGCTAGCGGGGGTGAAGAGACCCAGTACTTC; CDR3 protein: CASSLVASGGEETQYF
D gene: .; J gene: TRBJ2-1; V gene: TRBV6-5; clone size: .; CDR3 DNA: TGTGCCAGCAGTTACTCGATGGCACAATACAATGAGCAGTTCTTC; CDR3 protein: CASSYSMAQYNEQFF
D gene: TRBD2; J gene: TRBJ2-7; V gene: TRBV5-4; clone size: .; CDR3 DNA: TGTGCCAGCAGCGCTACTAGCGGGGGTTATCGGGAGCAGTACTTC; CDR3 protein: CASSATSGGYREQYF
D gene: TRBD1; J gene: TRBJ2-1; V gene: TRBV2; clone size: few; CDR3 DNA: TGTGCCAGCAAAAGGACAGGGAACTACAATGAGCAGTTCTTC; CDR3 protein: CASKRTGNYNEQFF
D gene: .; J gene: TRBJ1-2; V gene: TRBV4-3; clone size: .; CDR3 DNA: TGCGCCAGCAGCCAAGACGGGATCTATGGCTACACCTTC; CDR3 protein: CASSQDGIYGYTF
D gene: .; J gene: TRBJ2-3; V gene: TRBV5-1; clone size: .; CDR3 DNA: TGCGCCAGCAGCTTGGAAGACAGAGGCACAGATACGCAGTATTTT; CDR3 protein: CASSLEDRGTDTQYF
D gene: .; J gene: TRBJ1-5; V gene: TRBV28; clone size: .; CDR3 DNA: TGTGCCAGCAGAATCCCAGGGGAACAGCAGCCCCAGCATTTT; CDR3 protein: CASRIPGEQQPQHF
D gene: .; J gene: TRBJ1-1; V gene: TRBV27; clone size: .; CDR3 DNA: TGTGCCAGCAGTTTATTCACAGGGAACACTGAAGCTTTCTTT; CDR3 protein: CASSLFTGNTEAFF
D gene: TRBD2; J gene: TRBJ2-3; V gene: TRBV6-4; clone size: .; CDR3 DNA: TGTGCCAGCAGTGACTCGGGACTAGGGGCAGATACGCAGTATTTT; CDR3 protein: CASSDSGLGADTQYF
D gene: TRBD1; J gene: TRBJ2-7; V gene: TRBV29-1; clone size: once; CDR3 DNA: TGCAGCGTTGCTTGGGACAGGGGGTCCTACGAGCAGTACTTC; CDR3 protein: CSVAWDRGSYEQYF
D gene: .; J gene: TRBJ1-3; V gene: TRBV14; clone size: .; CDR3 DNA: TGTGCCAGCAGCCAAGCGGGAAGGCGCTCTGGAAACACCATATATTTT; CDR3 protein: CASSQAGRRSGNTIYF
D gene: TRBD2; J gene: TRBJ2-7; V gene: TRBV9; clone size: once; CDR3 DNA: TGTGCCAGCAGCACCAGTGTACTAGCGGGAGCCTACGAGCAGTACTTC; CDR3 protein: CASSTSVLAGAYEQYF